This T cell receptor beta chain derives from a study of vaccination and CD4 T cells after COVID-19. Study information: Post-COVID draws followed diagnosis by a median 101 days (range 35 to 161). Overlapping spike peptides served as the stimulus for the cells. These peptides came from SARS-CoV-2 and from the common cold coronaviruses HCoV-NL63, HCoV-OC43 and HCoV-229E. Whole-study findings and limits: The median count of SARS-CoV-2-reactive clonotypes rose from 21 to 38, not significantly.

As regards this clonotype: As yet, its antigen is unknown.

The assay that was used to sequence DNA from cultured CD4+ T cells was the Oncomine TCR Beta short-read assay. TCRdb ran MiXCR on the PCR reads and lists one entry per CDR3 protein. The table records roughly 16,000 distinct CDR3 sequences, around three quarters of them present only once. There are 15 residues in the CDR3. Germline CDR1 is MDHEN and CDR2 is SYDVKM. Trimming took 7 bases from V and 3 from J, leaving 18 bases between them. Treatment reported: 10-day PBMC culture with coronavirus spike peptide pools or control peptides (ViraFEST assay). T cells were expanded with peptide pools, and expanded clonotypes were identified by TCR sequencing.

The chain recombines TRBV28 with TRBJ1-2; possible D gene TRBD1, 5 bases. Sequenced material: CD4+ T cells from blood, cultured in vitro. The sequence came from a human donor who had recovered from COVID-19. CDR3 nucleotides: TGTGCCAGCATAATTAGAGGAGCAGGGTACTATGGCTACACCTTC. Amino acids: CASIIRGAGYYGYTF.